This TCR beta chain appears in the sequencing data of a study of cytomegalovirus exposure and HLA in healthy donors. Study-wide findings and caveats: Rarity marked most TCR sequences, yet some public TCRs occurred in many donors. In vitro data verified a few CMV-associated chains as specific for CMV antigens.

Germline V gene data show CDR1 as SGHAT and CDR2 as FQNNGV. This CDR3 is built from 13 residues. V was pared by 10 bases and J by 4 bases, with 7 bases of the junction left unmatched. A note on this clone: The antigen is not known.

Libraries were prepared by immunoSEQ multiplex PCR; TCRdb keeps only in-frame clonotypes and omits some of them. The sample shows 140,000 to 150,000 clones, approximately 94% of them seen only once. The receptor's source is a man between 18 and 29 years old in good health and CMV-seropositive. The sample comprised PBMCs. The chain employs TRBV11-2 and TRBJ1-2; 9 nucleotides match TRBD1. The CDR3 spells CATGDRDSYGYTF. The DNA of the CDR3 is TGTGCCACCGGGGACAGGGATAGCTATGGCTACACCTTC.